This T cell receptor beta chain was sequenced in a study of regulatory T cells in long-lasting Graves disease. Arm-PCR of CDR3 regions with iRepertoire HTBI primers generated TCR beta libraries. One entry per CDR3 protein, called by TCRdb with MiXCR from the multiplex PCR reads. In the table there are approximately 690,000 distinct CDR3 sequences, around 32% of which are singletons. Comment on this clonotype: The antigen is undetermined.

Findings and limits, study-wide: It was possible that the small sample size reduced accuracy.

Specified time point: persistent/refractory GD, antithyroid drugs over 5 years with positive TRAb. Construction of the TCR library relied on RNA isolated from PBMCs. The CDR3 extends over 15 amino acids. Germline-derived CDR1 and CDR2 are SEHNR and FQNEAQ (reference sequence). The V and J ends lost 4 bases and 3 bases respectively, with 15 bases between them. The chain has TRBV7-9 and TRBJ1-1; D uncertain. The receptor comes from a female donor with Graves disease. The sequencing here drew on peripheral blood mononuclear cells (PBMCs), taken when the disease was refractory, from a patient treated with antithyroid drugs. The CDR3 region has the DNA TGTGCCAGCAGCTATAAGGTGGTATTAGACACTGAAGCTTTCTTT. It yields the protein CASSYKVVLDTEAFF. The complete variable domain, with remaining parts taken from reference TRBV7-9 and TRBJ1-1, reads DTGVSQNPRHKITKRGQNVTFRCDPISEHNRLYWYRQTLGQGPEFLTYFQNEAQLEKSRLLSDRFSAERPKGSFSTLEIQRTEQGDSAMYLCASSYKVVLDTEAFFGQGTRLTVV.